Below, 26 T cell receptor beta chains from the same sample are listed, as sequenced in a study of cytomegalovirus exposure and HLA in healthy donors. Primers: 60 Vbeta forward and 13 Jbeta reverse. Sequencing was performed with immunoSEQ multiplex PCR; in TCRdb, only in-frame clones are kept and a portion is missing. This table holds 150,000 or so clones. Sequencing was performed on PBMCs. The source is a woman aged 45-65 years in good health and CMV-seronegative.

The rearrangement uses TRBV5-1 and TRBJ2-5; possibly TRBD2 for D (6 bases). The DNA matches TRBJ2-7 better at its end, which makes the J call doubtful. Germline V gene lookup returns CDR1 SGHRS and CDR2 YFSETQ. This CDR3 has 15 amino acids. This chain's CDR3 is CASSLVSRDGYEQYF. Written as DNA, the CDR3 is TGCGCCAGCAGCTTGGTATCGCGGGACGGCTACGAGCAGTACTTC.

The V call is TRBV6-1, the J call TRBJ2-1, with 8 bases lining up with TRBD2. The germline V gene encodes CDR1 MNHNS and CDR2 SASEGT. There are 17 residues in the CDR3. With V trimmed by 0 bases and J by 9 bases, 13 bases remained unmatched. The CDR3 loop reads CASSEAAGGALGGEQFF. The CDR3 nucleotides read TGTGCCAGCAGTGAAGCCGCGGGGGGCGCGTTAGGTGGTGAGCAGTTCTTC.

The rearrangement links TRBV7-8 to TRBJ1-1; possibly TRBD1 for D (5 bases). CDR3 size: 14 residues. Per germline, CDR1 SGHVS and CDR2 FQNEAQ. Between the trimmed V and J ends, which lost 1 base and 3 bases, there was a span of 9 bases. The chain's CDR3 is CASSLGGDHTEAFF. In DNA, the CDR3 is TGTGCCAGCAGCTTAGGGGGGGATCACACTGAAGCTTTCTTT. The full variable domain, with the rest looked up from reference TRBV7-8 and TRBJ1-1, is GAGVSQSPRYKVAKRGQDVALRCDPISGHVSLFWYQQALGQGPEFLTYFQNEAQLDKSGLPSDRFFAERPEGSVSTLKIQRTQQEDSAVYLCASSLGGDHTEAFFGQGTRLTVV.

J is TRBJ2-5 and V is TRBV19, with 11 nucleotides matching TRBD1. CDR1 LNHDA and CDR2 SQIVND come from the germline V gene (reference sequence). With V trimmed by 6 bases and J by 1 base, 1 base remained unmatched. CDR3 size: 14 residues. In DNA, the CDR3 is TGTGCCAGTAGCGGGACAGGGGGCCAAGAGACCCAGTACTTC. It codes for CASSGTGGQETQYF.

The chain recombines TRBV18 with TRBJ2-7; perhaps TRBD1 as D (5 bases). Germline loops: CDR1 KGHSH, CDR2 LQKENI. The CDR3 has 14 residues. V lost 3 bases and J 1 base, leaving 10 bases between the germline ends. CDR3 sequence reads: CASSPTDPSYEQYF. CDR3 nucleotide sequence: TGTGCCAGCTCACCGACAGATCCTTCCTACGAGCAGTACTTC.

The chain recombines TRBV18 with TRBJ1-2; TRBD1 agrees at 8 bases. The CDR3 is 14 amino acids. Germline loops: CDR1 KGHSH, CDR2 LQKENI. The J segment lost 2 bases and the V segment lost 3 bases, leaving 2 bases of the junction unmatched. The CDR3 region is CASSPGQENYGYTF. DNA for the CDR3: TGTGCCAGCTCACCGGGACAGGAAAACTATGGCTACACCTTC.

The chain combines TRBV2 with TRBJ2-1; TRBD2 aligns across 16 bases. The CDR3 extends over 15 amino acids. Germline V CDR1 and CDR2: SNHLY, FYNNEI. V shed 7 bases and J 9 bases; nucleotides not matched to a gene: 6. For the CDR3, the DNA is TGTGCCAGCACCGAAGGGACTAGCGGGGGGGGTGAGCAGTTCTTC. Translated: CASTEGTSGGGEQFF.

V and J are TRBV6-1 and TRBJ1-1, with a possible D match to TRBD1 (5 bases). The length of the CDR3 is 14 residues. Germline CDR1 MNHNS, CDR2 SASEGT. V was trimmed by 4 bases and J by 4 bases, leaving 13 bases between them. The CDR3 sequence is CASSAGGLGTEAFF. CDR3 coding DNA: TGTGCCAGCAGTGCCGGGGGTTTAGGCACTGAAGCTTTCTTT.

Worth noting for this clone: Distinct nucleotide sequences in the sample also encode this CDR3. The chain couples TRBV18 to TRBJ2-6; D gene unclear. Between the trimmed V and J ends, which lost 6 bases and 1 base, there was a span of 7 bases. This CDR3 comprises 14 residues. Germline assignment: CDR1 KGHSH and CDR2 LQKENI. The CDR3 DNA reads as TGTGCCAGCTCCCCTCTTTCTGGGGCCAACGTCCTGACTTTC. Protein sequence: CASSPLSGANVLTF.

The chain uses TRBV13 and TRBJ2-7; 8 bases are shared with TRBD1. Germline CDR1 is PRHDT and CDR2 is FYEKMQ (reference sequence). With V trimmed by 0 bases and J by 4 bases, 5 bases remained unmatched. This CDR3 has 15 amino acids. Here the CDR3 DNA reads TGTGCCAGCAGCTTAGGGGGGACAGGATCATACGAGCAGTACTTC. Amino acid sequence: CASSLGGTGSYEQYF.

The chain recombines TRBV9 with TRBJ2-7; D possibly corresponds to TRBD2 (5 bases). The V end was cut by 0 bases, the J end by 1 base, with 11 bases between. CDR1 SGDLS and CDR2 YYNGEE come from the germline V gene. The length of the CDR3 is 15 residues. The CDR3, as DNA: TGTGCCAGCAGCGTAGCCAGCGGTCAATCCTACGAGCAGTACTTC. Protein: CASSVASGQSYEQYF.

V and J are TRBV25-1 and TRBJ2-1, with TRBD2 matching over 9 bases. The CDR3 consists of 17 residues. With V trimmed by 1 base and J by 2 bases, 6 bases remained unmatched. From germline, CDR1 is MGHDK and CDR2 SYGVNS. CDR3 DNA sequence: TGTGCCAGCAGTGAATCCGGCGGGGGGGTCCCCTACAATGAGCAGTTCTTC. Its translation is CASSESGGGVPYNEQFF.

The chain is built from TRBV5-5 and TRBJ2-5, with TRBD2 as a possible D gene (8 bases). The CDR3 totals 17 residues. Germline lookup yields CDR1 SGHKS and CDR2 YYEKEE (reference sequence). V dropped 1 base and J dropped 4 bases, with 20 bases sitting between them. The CDR3 region is CASSLMSDRAGGETQYF. For the CDR3, the DNA is TGTGCCAGCAGCTTGATGTCTGACAGGGCGGGGGGAGAGACCCAGTACTTC.

The CDR3 protein is CASSTQVNTGELFF. The DNA for the CDR3 is TGCGCCAGCAGCACACAGGTTAACACCGGGGAGCTGTTTTTT. This chain uses TRBV5-1 with TRBJ2-2; possibly TRBD1 for D (5 bases). Looked up from germline, CDR1 is SGHRS and CDR2 is YFSETQ. This CDR3 spans 14 amino acids. V gave up 4 bases and J gave up 2 bases, with 9 bases separating them.

Worth noting for this clone: Other DNA sequences in this sample translate to the same CDR3. The chain has TRBV30 and TRBJ1-5, with no clear D. Germline V gene lookup returns CDR1 GTSNPN and CDR2 SVGIG (reference sequence). V lost 0 bases, J lost 4 bases, and 7 bases lay in between. There are 13 residues in the CDR3. CDR3: CAWSVRENQPQHF. CDR3 in DNA: TGTGCCTGGAGTGTAAGGGAGAATCAGCCCCAGCATTTT.

V is TRBV5-6 and J is TRBJ1-6, with 9 bases matching TRBD1. V gave up 4 bases and J gave up 9 bases; unmatched junction bases: 8. This CDR3 region has 15 residues. The germline CDR1 and CDR2 sequences are SGHDT and YYEEEE. In nucleotides, the CDR3 is TGTGCCAGCAGCGGGACAGGGACCCTGGTTTCACCCCTCCACTTT. Encoded protein: CASSGTGTLVSPLHF. The variable domain in full, completed from reference TRBV5-6 and TRBJ1-6, reads DAGVTQSPTHLIKTRGQQVTLRCSPKSGHDTVSWYQQALGQGPQFIFQYYEEEERQRGNFPDRFSGHQFPNYSSELNVNALLLGDSALYLCASSGTGTLVSPLHFGNGTRLTVT.

V usage is TRBV7-2 and J usage is TRBJ1-5; D remains ambiguous. The CDR3 totals 12 residues. Trimming left V 5 bases short and J 9 bases short, with 11 bases between. In germline, CDR1 is SGHTA, CDR2 FQGNSA. The CDR3 DNA reads TGTGCCAGCAGCCCTATTCGGGGGCCCCAGCATTTT. Encoded protein: CASSPIRGPQHF.

The CDR3 DNA reads as TGTGCCAGTAGTATACAGACAGGGGACTATGGCTACACCTTC. The encoded protein is CASSIQTGDYGYTF. The genes are TRBV19 and TRBJ1-2; 8 bases map to TRBD1. CDR3 length: 14 residues. V was pared by 2 bases and J by 3 bases, with 2 bases of the junction left unmatched. In germline, CDR1 is LNHDA, CDR2 SQIVND (reference sequence).

The CDR3 loop reads CASSLFSTGNTGELFF. DNA for the CDR3: TGTGCCAGTAGTTTATTTTCAACAGGAAACACCGGGGAGCTGTTTTTT. The rearrangement joins TRBV19 to TRBJ2-2, with D tentatively TRBD1 (5 bases). Germline V gene data show CDR1 as LNHDA and CDR2 as SQIVND (reference sequence). Trimming removed 5 bases at V and 2 bases at J, with 15 bases between. CDR3 length equals 16 residues.

V and J are TRBV19 and TRBJ1-5; possible D gene TRBD1, 6 bases. Trimming took off 4 bases at V and 3 bases at J, with 19 bases between the two ends. The CDR3 length is 17 residues. Germline values: CDR1 LNHDA, CDR2 SQIVND (reference sequence). For the CDR3, the DNA is TGTGCCAGTAGTAACCACAGGGCGAGAATATCCAATCAGCCCCAGCATTTT. The encoded protein is CASSNHRARISNQPQHF. The complete variable domain, with remaining parts taken from reference TRBV19 and TRBJ1-5, reads DGGITQSPKYLFRKEGQNVTLSCEQNLNHDAMYWYRQDPGQGLRLIYYSQIVNDFQKGDIAEGYSVSREKKESFPLTVTSAQKNPTAFYLCASSNHRARISNQPQHFGDGTRLSIL.

The rearrangement links TRBV7-9 to TRBJ2-7; 7 nucleotides match TRBD1. CDR1 and CDR2 from the germline V gene are SEHNR and FQNEAQ (reference sequence). After removal of 4 bases from V and 7 bases from J, the junction contained 13 bases not matched to a gene. The CDR3 loop spans 15 amino acids. This CDR3 is CASSSLGGARVEQYF. The CDR3 DNA sequence: TGTGCCAGCAGCTCACTAGGGGGCGCGCGGGTTGAGCAGTACTTC.

The chain joins TRBV28 to TRBJ1-4; the match to TRBD1 covers 9 bases. J was trimmed by 5 bases and V by 5 bases; bases with no gene match: 3. From germline, CDR1 is MDHEN and CDR2 SYDVKM. This CDR3 has 14 residues. As DNA, the CDR3 is TGTGCCAGCAGTACCGGGACAGGGAATGAAAAACTGTTTTTT. Translation gives CASSTGTGNEKLFF.

The chain couples TRBV2 to TRBJ2-4; no reliable D call. V was trimmed by 6 bases and J by 1 base, leaving 7 bases between them. The CDR3 totals 13 residues. CDR1 is SNHLY, CDR2 FYNNEI, per germline. DNA for the CDR3: TGTGCCAGCAGCGGAGAGGCCAAAAACATTCAGTACTTC. Residues: CASSGEAKNIQYF.

This chain uses TRBV6-5 with TRBJ1-2, with D perhaps matching TRBD1 (5 bases). Germline loops: CDR1 MNHEY, CDR2 SVGAGI. CDR3 length: 13 amino acids. The V and J ends lost 8 bases and 0 bases respectively, with 10 bases between them. This CDR3 reads CASLGGANYGYTF. CDR3 nucleotide sequence: TGTGCCAGCCTCGGAGGGGCTAACTATGGCTACACCTTC.

The CDR3 spells CASRLAGGPAQYF. The CDR3 DNA is TGTGCCAGCAGACTAGCGGGAGGGCCGGCGCAGTATTTT. V is TRBV7-2 and J is TRBJ2-3; 13 bases are a match to TRBD2. Looked up from germline, CDR1 is SGHTA and CDR2 is FQGNSA. The CDR3 is 13 amino acids. Germline trimming cut 6 bases from V and 10 bases from J; bases unmatched to any gene: 4.

The chain uses TRBV2 and TRBJ1-1; 7 nucleotides align to TRBD1. V was clipped by 7 bases and J by 0 bases; unmatched bases: 2. CDR1 and CDR2 from the germline V gene are SNHLY and FYNNEI. The CDR3 contains 13 residues. CDR3 amino acids: CASTGQMNTEAFF. The CDR3 nucleotides read TGTGCCAGCACGGGACAGATGAACACTGAAGCTTTCTTT.